This TCR beta chain was identified in a study of blood T cell repertoires in COVID-19 (dated by TCRdb to 2019 to 2021). Turning to the overall study: The collaborator samples originated in the United States, Italy and Spain and spanned the acute and convalescent phases of COVID-19. The prospective study material was composed of cDNA or gDNA derived from T cells, B-cell-depleted T cells, or PBMCs. The dataset comprised deeply sampled blood TCRbeta repertoires from subjects exposed to, actively infected with, or recovered from COVID-19. The repertoires were released in a freely available public database meant as a resource for research on the immune response to SARS-CoV-2. The samples were drawn from the first 160 participants of the ongoing ImmuneRACE study and from 1,254 subjects provided by 6 global collaborators. Nearly every sample came with metadata listing a de-identified subject ID, COVID-19 status, age in years and sex. Where available, HLA class I and class II types were taken from metadata supplied by the sample provider and were not determined by assay-based typing.

The immunoSEQ Assay, a bias-controlled multiplex PCR, was used to amplify TCRbeta CDR3 regions from genomic DNA. On the study's bioinformatics: The number of nucleated cells in each sample was estimated from the amplification of reference gene primers within the assay. To quantify the absolute abundance of each unique TCRbeta CDR3 rearrangement, sequence reads were collapsed and filtered. For each sample, productive Simpson clonality was calculated by taking the square root of Simpson's diversity index across productive rearrangements. TCRdb retrieved this table from immuneACCESS and kept in-frame rearrangements only. Not all clones are present; in checked studies, unresolved V genes account for under half, and no reason is known for the remainder. D and trimming come from the DNA, and the V and J calls and clone size come from that table. The sample yields some 250,000 clones; around 93% were counted once. Roughly 1.2% of the sample belongs to the ten largest clones.

Participants in the prospective study were aged about 18 to 95 years, lived in 20 to 30 United States geographic areas, and enrolled through a virtual design. In the prospective study, participants were assigned to cohorts based on the clinical history participants reported in a screening survey and a study questionnaire. In the prospective study, whole blood, serum and a nasopharyngeal or oropharyngeal swab were collected from each participant by mobile phlebotomists. Over a roughly two-month period, participants in the prospective study had the option of providing additional blood draws and questionnaires. Prospective study blood samples were shipped either frozen or at room temperature before DNA extraction. According to the germline V gene, CDR1 reads SGHTA and CDR2 reads FQGNSA. Deletion took 1 base off V and 7 bases off J, with a span of 12 bases between the germline ends. Measured from the cysteine to the phenylalanine, the CDR3 is 14 residues long. CDR3 DNA is the only sequence kept; it has 42 bases, read in frame from the first base.

Study-wide findings and limitations: Clinical and demographic metadata were provided uncurated, with the amount varying by source and participant.

Of note for this clone: The antigen this receptor binds is unknown. One base away there is no much larger clone; base qualities are not given.

The sequence is built from TRBV7-2 and TRBJ2-3; no D gene call is confident. Sequencing used PBMCs or T cells enriched from blood (not recorded which). This clonotype originated in a human donor in a cohort exposed to, infected with or recovered from COVID-19 (not recorded which). The donor label of this sample is uncertain. The DNA sequence follows: TGTGCCAGCAGCTTAGATCTGCGGTACTATACGCAGTATTTT. It codes for CASSLDLRYYTQYF.